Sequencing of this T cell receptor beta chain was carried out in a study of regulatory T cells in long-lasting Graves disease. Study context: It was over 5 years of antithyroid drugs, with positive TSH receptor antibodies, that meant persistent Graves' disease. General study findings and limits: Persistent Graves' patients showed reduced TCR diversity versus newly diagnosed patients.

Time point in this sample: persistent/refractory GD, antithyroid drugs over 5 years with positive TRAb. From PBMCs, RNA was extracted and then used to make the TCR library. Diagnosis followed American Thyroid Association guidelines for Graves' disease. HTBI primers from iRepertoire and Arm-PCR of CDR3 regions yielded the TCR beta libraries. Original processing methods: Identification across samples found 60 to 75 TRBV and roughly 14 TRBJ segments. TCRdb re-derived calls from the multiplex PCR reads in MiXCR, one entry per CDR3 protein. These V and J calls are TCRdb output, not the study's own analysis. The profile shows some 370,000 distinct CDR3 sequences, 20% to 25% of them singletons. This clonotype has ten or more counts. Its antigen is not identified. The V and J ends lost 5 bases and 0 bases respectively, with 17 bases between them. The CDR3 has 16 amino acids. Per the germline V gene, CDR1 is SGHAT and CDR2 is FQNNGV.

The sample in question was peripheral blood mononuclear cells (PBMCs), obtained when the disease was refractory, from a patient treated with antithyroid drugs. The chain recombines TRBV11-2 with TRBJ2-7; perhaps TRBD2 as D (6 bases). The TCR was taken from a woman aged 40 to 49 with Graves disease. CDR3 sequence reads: CASSAGLKSSSYEQYF. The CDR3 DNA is TGTGCCAGCAGCGCGGGGCTGAAGAGCTCCTCCTACGAGCAGTACTTC.